This TCR beta chain was retrieved from a study of T cells expressing NK-cell markers. Study information: Underlying the TCR beta repertoires were sorted CD3+CD56+NKG2C+, CD3+CD56+NKG2C- and CD3+CD56-NKG2C+ T cells. The study's findings and limits: Expanded NKG2C+ T cell clones had unclear HCMV specificity. These clonotypes also led the CD3+CD56-NKG2C+ fraction in a handful of donors. CD8+ T cells in six donors included dominant NKG2C+ clonotypes at 1.0-7.0%.

Worth noting for this clonotype: The target antigen is unknown.

Germline V gives CDR1 LGHNA, CDR2 YNFKEQ. CDR3 size: 16 residues. TCRdb re-analyzed the 5' RACE reads; it lists each CDR3 protein once, without DNA. The repertoire shows approximately 460,000 distinct CDR3 sequences; the top ten hold roughly 7.2%. The sample consisted of blood T cells: a sorted CD56 or NKG2C T cell subset, CD4+ or CD8+ T cells, or bulk PBMC T cells (not recorded which). This chain uses TRBV4-2 with TRBJ2-5; TCRdb picks TRBD1, but there is no DNA to check that call. This clonotype was sampled from a woman between 18 and 70 years old in good health. The chain's CDR3 is CASSQGGGEGGETQYF.